The present entry profiles one T cell receptor (beta chain) with its context. The sample originates from a study of T cell responses to AZD1222 COVID-19 vaccine. This table comes from immunoSEQ multiplex PCR, and its TCRdb copy is limited to in-frame clones, with some not included. The table includes approximately 160,000 clones, just under 95% detected once. CDR3 length: 16 amino acids. J was trimmed by 0 bases and V by 6 bases; bases with no gene match: 7. Germline V lookup: CDR1 KGHSH, CDR2 LQKENI. The sample consisted of peripheral blood, taken on day 0 of AZD1222 vaccination. This clonotype was sampled from an adult in good health. The rearrangement links TRBV18 to TRBJ1-4; TRBD1 matches 7 bases. This chain's CDR3 is CASSSDRDATNEKLFF. The CDR3 coding sequence is TGTGCCAGCTCCTCCGACAGGGATGCAACTAATGAAAAACTGTTTTTT.